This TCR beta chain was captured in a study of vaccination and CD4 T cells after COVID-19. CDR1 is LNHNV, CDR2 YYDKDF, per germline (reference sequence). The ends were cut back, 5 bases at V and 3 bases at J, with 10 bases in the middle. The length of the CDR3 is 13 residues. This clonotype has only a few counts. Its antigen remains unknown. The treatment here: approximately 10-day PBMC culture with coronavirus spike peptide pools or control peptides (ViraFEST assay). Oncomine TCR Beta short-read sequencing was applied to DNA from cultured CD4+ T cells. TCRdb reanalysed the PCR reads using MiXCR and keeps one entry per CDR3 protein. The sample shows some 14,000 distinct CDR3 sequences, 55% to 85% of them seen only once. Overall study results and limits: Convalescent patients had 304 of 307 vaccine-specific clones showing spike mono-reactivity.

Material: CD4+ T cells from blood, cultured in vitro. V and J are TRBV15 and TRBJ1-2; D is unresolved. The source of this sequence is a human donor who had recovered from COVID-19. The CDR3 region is CATSAGRDYGYTF. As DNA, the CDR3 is TGTGCCACCAGCGCGGGCCGGGACTATGGCTACACCTTC.